These 14 T cell receptor beta chains came from one sample sequenced in a study of identical twins. TCRdb re-analysed the 5' RACE reads in MiXCR, keeping a single row per CDR3 protein. The sample has 450,000 to 650,000 distinct CDR3 sequences, over 8.5% seen once; the top ten hold roughly 3.2%. This sample was shared with a second study, whose subject was yellow fever vaccine responses in identical twins.

Sequencing used PBMCs. The receptor source for this set is a woman in her late teens or twenties in good health.

This clonotype came up a few times. The J gene is TRBJ2-2, the V gene TRBV20-1, with 15 positions matching TRBD2. The ends lost 5 bases at V and 0 bases at J; junction bases unmatched: 7. The CDR3 extends over 18 amino acids. Germline loops: CDR1 DFQATT, CDR2 SNEGSKA (reference sequence). The CDR3 DNA is TGCAGTGCTCCGAAGGGACTAGCGGGGGGAACGAACACCGGGGAGCTGTTTTTT. It specifies CSAPKGLAGGTNTGELFF.

The chain employs TRBV7-9 and TRBJ2-7; 7 bases are shared with TRBD2. V shed 2 bases and J 2 bases; nucleotides not matched to a gene: 9. The CDR3 extends over 16 amino acids. The germline gives CDR1 SEHNR, CDR2 FQNEAQ (reference sequence). The CDR3 region has the DNA TGTGCCAGCAGCTTAAGTCGCGGGGGAAGCCCCTACGAGCAGTACTTC. It yields the protein CASSLSRGGSPYEQYF. Full variable domain (remainder filled in from reference TRBV7-9 and TRBJ2-7): DTGVSQNPRHKITKRGQNVTFRCDPISEHNRLYWYRQTLGQGPEFLTYFQNEAQLEKSRLLSDRFSAERPKGSFSTLEIQRTEQGDSAMYLCASSLSRGGSPYEQYFGPGTRLTVT.

This sequence joins TRBV7-6 and TRBJ2-7; the D gene is possibly TRBD2 (6 bases). The CDR3 length is 14 residues. The germline CDR1 and CDR2 sequences are SGHVS and FNYEAQ. V shed 6 bases and J shed 1 base, with 13 bases lying between them. CDR3 in amino acids: CASRPTRTSYEQYF. CDR3 coding DNA: TGTGCCAGCAGACCGACTAGGACTTCCTACGAGCAGTACTTC.

This clonotype has a handful of counts. J is TRBJ2-3 and V is TRBV11-2, with 9 bases aligning to TRBD2. The CDR3 runs 18 residues. Germline V gene lookup returns CDR1 SGHAT and CDR2 FQNNGV. Trimming took 3 bases from V and 6 from J; bases not matched to a gene: 16. The CDR3 DNA sequence: TGTGCCAGCAGCTTTAGACCCCTTGAAATAGCGGGGGTTGATACGCAGTATTTT. Its protein product is CASSFRPLEIAGVDTQYF.

This clonotype has at least ten counts. The chain is built from TRBV7-9 and TRBJ2-2, with D perhaps matching TRBD2 (5 bases). Between the trimmed V and J ends, which lost 5 bases and 5 bases, there was a span of 9 bases. The CDR3 totals 13 residues. The germline V gene has CDR1 SEHNR and CDR2 FQNEAQ (reference sequence). The CDR3 coding sequence is TGTGCCAGCAGCCGCGGGCAGACCGGGGAGCTGTTTTTT. Its protein is CASSRGQTGELFF.

This clonotype has more than one count but fewer than ten. The chain uses TRBV24-1 and TRBJ1-5, with TRBD1 matching 7 bases. The CDR3 contains 13 residues. V was clipped by 7 bases and J by 5 bases; unmatched bases: 4. Germline assignment: CDR1 KGHDR and CDR2 SFDVKD. The DNA of the CDR3 is TGTGCCACCAGCCGGACAGGAGATCAGCCCCAGCATTTT. Its translation: CATSRTGDQPQHF.

V usage is TRBV2 and J usage is TRBJ2-1; no reliable D call. Looked up from germline, CDR1 is SNHLY and CDR2 is FYNNEI. The CDR3 spans 15 residues. The ends were cut back, 3 bases at V and 6 bases at J, with 15 bases in the middle. CDR3 coding DNA: TGTGCCAGCAGTGATCCGGGCAACCATTTCAATGAGCAGTTCTTC. It translates to CASSDPGNHFNEQFF.

Details on this clonotype: A much larger clone lies a single base off, so this may be a read error. V and J are TRBV20-1 and TRBJ2-3; TRBD1 is a possible D gene (6 bases). In germline, CDR1 is DFQATT, CDR2 SNEGSKA (reference sequence). The CDR3 spans 16 residues. Trimming left V 1 base short and J 5 bases short, with 19 bases between. CDR3: CSARGGLGRAKDTQYF. The CDR3 nucleotides read TGCAGTGCTAGAGGGGGGCTGGGCAGGGCTAAAGATACGCAGTATTTT.

There are a few counts of this clonotype. The rearrangement joins TRBV6-5 to TRBJ2-1, with TRBD2 matching 9 bases. V shed 11 bases, J shed 9 bases, and the junction held 14 bases outside the gene matches. The CDR3 runs to 14 residues. The germline CDR1 and CDR2 sequences are MNHEY and SVGAGI. As DNA, the CDR3 is TGTGCCTCGAACGTAGCTAGCGGGATGCGTGAGCAGTTCTTC. As protein: CASNVASGMREQFF.

This clonotype was recorded a few times. The genes are TRBV5-4 and TRBJ2-3, with 10 bases identical to TRBD2. Trimming took 0 bases from V and 6 from J; bases not matched to a gene: 16. This CDR3 comprises 19 residues. CDR1 and CDR2 from the germline V gene are SGHNT and YYREEE (reference sequence). This chain's CDR3 is CASSLAGTSAANKPDTQYF. CDR3 in DNA: TGTGCCAGCAGCTTGGCCGGGACTAGCGCCGCCAATAAACCGGATACGCAGTATTTT. Filled out from reference TRBV5-4 and TRBJ2-3, the complete variable domain reads ETGVTQSPTHLIKTRGQQVTLRCSSQSGHNTVSWYQQALGQGPQFIFQYYREEENGRGNFPPRFSGLQFPNYSSELNVNALELDDSALYLCASSLAGTSAANKPDTQYFGPGTRLTVL.

This sequence joins TRBV4-3 and TRBJ2-1, with 7 bases matching TRBD2. In germline, CDR1 is LGHNA, CDR2 YSLEER. The CDR3 is 17 residues long. Trimming removed 0 bases from V and 5 bases from J; junction bases left unmatched: 10. CDR3 residues: CASSQETGSGPDNEQFF. The CDR3 DNA reads as TGCGCCAGCAGCCAAGAAACGGGTAGCGGGCCAGACAATGAGCAGTTCTTC.

This clonotype has a handful of counts. The V call is TRBV4-3, the J call TRBJ2-7; 9 bases fit TRBD2. The length of the CDR3 is 16 residues. V was pared by 1 base and J by 2 bases, with 6 bases of the junction left unmatched. The germline V gene encodes CDR1 LGHNA and CDR2 YSLEER. The CDR3 loop is CASSQGTSGGTYEQYF. For the CDR3, the DNA is TGCGCCAGCAGCCAAGGAACGAGCGGGGGGACCTACGAGCAGTACTTC.

The sample holds many counts of this clonotype. This sequence joins TRBV10-3 and TRBJ2-3; 7 nucleotides match TRBD2. The CDR3 extends over 18 amino acids. Germline CDR1 is ENHRY and CDR2 is SYGVKD. Germline trimming cut 4 bases from V and 0 bases from J; bases unmatched to any gene: 13. The DNA for the CDR3 is TGTGCCATCAGTGCCGGGTTGGGTCTAGCGGAAAGCACAGATACGCAGTATTTT. Translation: CAISAGLGLAESTDTQYF.

This clonotype occurred a few times. DNA of the CDR3: TGTGCCAGCAGTCTTGGGACTAGCGGGAGAGATGGTTACGAGCAGTACTTC. Translation gives CASSLGTSGRDGYEQYF. The chain couples TRBV28 to TRBJ2-7; 14 bases are a match to TRBD2. The CDR3 is made up of 17 amino acids. Germline V lookup: CDR1 MDHEN, CDR2 SYDVKM. The junction had 10 bases not matched to a gene; V was cut back by 5 bases and J by 4 bases.